Presented here are 2 T cell receptor beta chains from one specimen sequenced in a study of cytomegalovirus exposure and HLA in healthy donors. PCR amplification relied on 60 Vbeta primers (plus 13 Jbeta primers). Measured with immunoSEQ multiplex PCR; TCRdb has only the in-frame clones, and not every one. The sample has approximately 170,000 clones; roughly 79% are singletons. The sequencing sample was made of PBMCs. These receptor sequences come from a woman between 25 and 40 years old in good health and CMV-seropositive.

The rearrangement uses TRBV7-9 and TRBJ2-7, with TRBD1 matching 9 bases. This CDR3 contains 15 residues. CDR1 and CDR2 from the germline V gene are SEHNR and FQNEAQ (reference sequence). J was trimmed by 3 bases and V by 5 bases; bases with no gene match: 8. Written as DNA, the CDR3 is TGTGCCAGCAGCCCCCGGGACAGGGAGAACTACGAGCAGTACTTC. This gives the protein CASSPRDRENYEQYF.

The chain employs TRBV14 and TRBJ1-1; D not resolved. V was trimmed by 4 bases and J by 2 bases, leaving 11 bases between them. CDR1 is SGHDN, CDR2 FVKESK, per germline. The CDR3 is made up of 14 amino acids. CDR3 amino acids: CASSPNSLNTEAFF. For the CDR3, the DNA is TGTGCCAGCAGCCCAAACAGCCTCAACACTGAAGCTTTCTTT.